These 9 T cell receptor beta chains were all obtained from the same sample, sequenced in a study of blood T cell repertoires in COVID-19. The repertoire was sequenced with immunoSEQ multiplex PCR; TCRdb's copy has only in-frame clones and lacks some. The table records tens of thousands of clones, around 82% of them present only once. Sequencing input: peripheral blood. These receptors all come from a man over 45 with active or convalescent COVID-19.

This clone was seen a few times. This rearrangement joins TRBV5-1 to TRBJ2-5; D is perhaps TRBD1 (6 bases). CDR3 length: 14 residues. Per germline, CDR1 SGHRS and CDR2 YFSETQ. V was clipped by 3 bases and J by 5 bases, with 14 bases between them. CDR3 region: CASSSGHGDETQYF. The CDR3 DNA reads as TGCGCCAGCAGCTCGGGACACGGGGATGAGACCCAGTACTTC.

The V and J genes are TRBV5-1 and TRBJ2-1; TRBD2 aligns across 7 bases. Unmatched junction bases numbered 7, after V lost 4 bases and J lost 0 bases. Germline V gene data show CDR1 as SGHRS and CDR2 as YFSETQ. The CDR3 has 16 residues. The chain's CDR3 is CASSALSGASYNEQFF. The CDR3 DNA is TGCGCCAGCAGCGCCTTAAGCGGGGCCTCCTACAATGAGCAGTTCTTC.

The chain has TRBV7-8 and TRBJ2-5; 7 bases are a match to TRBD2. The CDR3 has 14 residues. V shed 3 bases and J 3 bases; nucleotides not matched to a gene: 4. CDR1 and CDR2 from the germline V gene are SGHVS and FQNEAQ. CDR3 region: CASSFLAEKETQYF. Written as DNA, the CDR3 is TGTGCCAGCAGCTTCCTAGCGGAAAAAGAGACCCAGTACTTC.

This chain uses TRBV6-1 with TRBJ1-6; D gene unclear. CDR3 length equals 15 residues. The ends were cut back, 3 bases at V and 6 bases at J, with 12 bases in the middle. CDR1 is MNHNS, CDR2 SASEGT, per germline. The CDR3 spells CASSEGARGNSPLHF. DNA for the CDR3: TGTGCCAGCAGTGAGGGAGCGCGCGGTAATTCACCCCTCCACTTT.

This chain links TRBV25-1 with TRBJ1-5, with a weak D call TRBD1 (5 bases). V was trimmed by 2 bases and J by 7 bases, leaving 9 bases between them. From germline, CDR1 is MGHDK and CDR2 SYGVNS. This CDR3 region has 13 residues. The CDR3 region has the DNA TGTGCCAGCAGTGAAGCAGGGCGGCAGCCCCAGCATTTT. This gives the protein CASSEAGRQPQHF.

The CDR3 protein is CASSVVQGQETQYF. CDR3 DNA: TGTGCCAGCAGTGTTGTACAGGGTCAAGAGACCCAGTACTTC. This chain links TRBV28 with TRBJ2-5, with D possibly being TRBD1 (6 bases). Trimming removed 5 bases at V and 2 bases at J, with 12 bases between. Germline V gene lookup returns CDR1 MDHEN and CDR2 SYDVKM. The CDR3 is made up of 14 amino acids. Complete variable domain (other parts from reference TRBV28 and TRBJ2-5): DVKVTQSSRYLVKRTGEKVFLECVQDMDHENMFWYRQDPGLGLRLIYFSYDVKMKEKGDIPEGYSVSREKKERFSLILESASTNQTSMYLCASSVVQGQETQYFGPGTRLLVL.

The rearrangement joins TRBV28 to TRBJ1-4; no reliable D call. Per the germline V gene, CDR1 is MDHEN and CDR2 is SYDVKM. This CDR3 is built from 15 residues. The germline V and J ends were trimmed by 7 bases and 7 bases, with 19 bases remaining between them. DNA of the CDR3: TGTGCCAGCACCCTCTATCTTTCAAATAGTGAAAAACTGTTTTTT. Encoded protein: CASTLYLSNSEKLFF.

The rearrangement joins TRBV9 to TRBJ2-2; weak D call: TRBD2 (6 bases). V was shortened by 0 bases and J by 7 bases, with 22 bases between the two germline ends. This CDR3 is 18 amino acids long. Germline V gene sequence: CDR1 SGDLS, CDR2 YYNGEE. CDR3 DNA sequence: TGTGCCAGCAGCGTAGATAAAGGGGACCAGCGGAGGGGCGGGGAGCTGTTTTTT. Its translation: CASSVDKGDQRRGGELFF.

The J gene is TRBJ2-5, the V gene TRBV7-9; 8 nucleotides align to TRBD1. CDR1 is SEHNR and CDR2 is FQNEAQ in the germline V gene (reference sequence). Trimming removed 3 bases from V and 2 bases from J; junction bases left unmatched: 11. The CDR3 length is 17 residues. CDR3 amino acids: CASSLARQGWVQETQYF. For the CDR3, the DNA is TGTGCCAGCAGCTTGGCGAGACAGGGGTGGGTTCAAGAGACCCAGTACTTC.